Listed below are T cell receptor beta chains from one sample, sequenced in a study of blood T cells in healthy people across ages. TCRdb ran MiXCR on the 5' RACE reads and lists one entry per CDR3 protein. Among roughly 730,000 distinct CDR3 sequences listed, approximately 60% were seen once. The sequenced sample consisted of blood. These receptors were obtained from a man aged 40-50 years in good health. CDR3s include the opening cysteine and the closing phenylalanine or tryptophan. D genes are given only for firm matches. Not all rows give a size; the values are once, few, many and, for expanded clones, a class.

d_gene: TRBD2; abundance: -; v_gene: TRBV6-6; j_gene: TRBJ2-3; CDR3nt: TGTGCCAGCAGACGGGGGGAAGACACAGATACGCAGTATTTT; CDR3aa: CASRRGEDTDTQYF
d_gene: -; abundance: -; v_gene: TRBV20-1; j_gene: TRBJ2-5; CDR3nt: TGCAGTGCACGTAGGGGTGGGCTGAGGACTTTGGGGGGAGAGACCCAGTACTTC; CDR3aa: CSARRGGLRTLGGETQYF
d_gene: -; abundance: once; v_gene: TRBV27; j_gene: TRBJ1-6; CDR3nt: TGTGCCAGCGGGGAGTATAATTCACCCCTCCACTTT; CDR3aa: CASGEYNSPLHF
d_gene: -; abundance: once; v_gene: TRBV6-5; j_gene: TRBJ1-1; CDR3nt: TGTGCCAGCAGTTACTCGCAGGGGACCTATATGAACACTGAAGCTTTCTTT; CDR3aa: CASSYSQGTYMNTEAFF
d_gene: TRBD2; abundance: -; v_gene: TRBV12-3/TRBV12-4; j_gene: TRBJ2-5; CDR3nt: TGTGCCAGCACTTACTCTAGCGGTCCCTACAATGAGCAGTACTTC; CDR3aa: CASTYSSGPYNEQYF
d_gene: -; abundance: -; v_gene: TRBV7-3; j_gene: TRBJ2-1; CDR3nt: TGCGCCAGCAGCCGGGAGAGGCAGTCCAGTGAGCAGTTCTTC; CDR3aa: CASSRERQSSEQFF
d_gene: -; abundance: -; v_gene: TRBV7-9; j_gene: TRBJ2-3; CDR3nt: TGTGCCAGCGTCGGTCAGGTCACAGATACGCAGTATTTT; CDR3aa: CASVGQVTDTQYF
d_gene: TRBD1; abundance: -; v_gene: TRBV14; j_gene: TRBJ1-2; CDR3nt: TGTGCCAGCAGCGTTGCCGGGACAGGCTATGGCTACACCTTC; CDR3aa: CASSVAGTGYGYTF
d_gene: TRBD1; abundance: few; v_gene: TRBV29-1; j_gene: TRBJ1-5; CDR3nt: TGCAGCGTTCGCGTTGACAGGGCTCAGCCCCAGCATTTT; CDR3aa: CSVRVDRAQPQHF
d_gene: TRBD1; abundance: -; v_gene: TRBV2; j_gene: TRBJ1-2; CDR3nt: TGTGCCAGCAGTGGGACAGGGGATGGTGGCTACACCTTC; CDR3aa: CASSGTGDGGYTF
d_gene: -; abundance: -; v_gene: TRBV25-1; j_gene: TRBJ2-1; CDR3nt: TGTGCCAGCAGGGAAGGGGGAATCCTCAATGAGCAGTTCTTC; CDR3aa: CASREGGILNEQFF
d_gene: TRBD2; abundance: -; v_gene: TRBV4-1; j_gene: TRBJ2-6; CDR3nt: TGCGCCAGTAGCCAAGTGTGGACTAGCTCTGGGGCCAACGTCCTGACTTTC; CDR3aa: CASSQVWTSSGANVLTF
d_gene: TRBD2; abundance: few; v_gene: TRBV12-3/TRBV12-4; j_gene: TRBJ2-2; CDR3nt: TGTGCCAGCATTCTAGCGGGAGGGCCGGACACCGGGGAGCTGTTTTTT; CDR3aa: CASILAGGPDTGELFF
d_gene: -; abundance: -; v_gene: TRBV11-2; j_gene: TRBJ2-6; CDR3nt: TGTGCCAGCAGCTTAGATTCAGGGTCCGGGGCCAACGTCCTGACTTTC; CDR3aa: CASSLDSGSGANVLTF
d_gene: TRBD2; abundance: -; v_gene: TRBV7-3; j_gene: TRBJ2-1; CDR3nt: TGTGCCAGCACCGAGTCTGCGGGGGTCATGAGTGTTGAGCAGTTCTTC; CDR3aa: CASTESAGVMSVEQFF
d_gene: -; abundance: many; v_gene: TRBV29-1; j_gene: TRBJ1-6; CDR3nt: TGCAGCGTTGGGGACGGGGCCTCCTATAATTCACCCCTCCACTTT; CDR3aa: CSVGDGASYNSPLHF
d_gene: -; abundance: -; v_gene: TRBV24-1; j_gene: TRBJ1-6; CDR3nt: TGTGCCACCAGTGCTGGGCACTGGTCACCCCTCCACTTT; CDR3aa: CATSAGHWSPLHF
d_gene: -; abundance: -; v_gene: TRBV20-1; j_gene: TRBJ2-2; CDR3nt: TGCAGTGCTAGAGATTACAGGGTGAACACCGGGGAGCTGTTTTTT; CDR3aa: CSARDYRVNTGELFF
d_gene: TRBD1; abundance: few; v_gene: TRBV29-1; j_gene: TRBJ1-4; CDR3nt: TGCAGCGCCCGGACAGGGGGGAATGAAAAACTGTTTTTT; CDR3aa: CSARTGGNEKLFF
d_gene: TRBD1; abundance: -; v_gene: TRBV5-1; j_gene: TRBJ2-5; CDR3nt: TGCGCCAGCAGCTTATCCGGGACAGAACAAGAGACCCAGTACTTC; CDR3aa: CASSLSGTEQETQYF
d_gene: TRBD2; abundance: -; v_gene: TRBV28; j_gene: TRBJ2-1; CDR3nt: TGTGCCAGCAGACAATTAACTAGCGGGGACTACAATGAGCAGTTCTTC; CDR3aa: CASRQLTSGDYNEQFF
d_gene: -; abundance: -; v_gene: TRBV5-5; j_gene: TRBJ1-5; CDR3nt: TGTGCCAGCAGCTCCGGGTCCCTAAATCAGCCCCAGCATTTT; CDR3aa: CASSSGSLNQPQHF
d_gene: -; abundance: few; v_gene: TRBV29-1; j_gene: TRBJ2-7; CDR3nt: TGCAGCCTAAGGCCCCTTTCGGGCTACGAGCAGTACTTC; CDR3aa: CSLRPLSGYEQYF
d_gene: -; abundance: -; v_gene: TRBV5-1; j_gene: TRBJ1-4; CDR3nt: TGCGCCAGCAGCTCCGTCCCCATGGCTAATGAAAAACTGTTTTTT; CDR3aa: CASSSVPMANEKLFF
d_gene: -; abundance: -; v_gene: TRBV6-6; j_gene: TRBJ2-7; CDR3nt: TGTGCCAGCAGTTACTCCCTCGGGATCGACTACGAGCAGTACTTC; CDR3aa: CASSYSLGIDYEQYF
d_gene: TRBD1; abundance: few; v_gene: TRBV25-1; j_gene: TRBJ2-1; CDR3nt: TGTGCCAACCCGACAGGGAACAATGAGCAGTTCTTC; CDR3aa: CANPTGNNEQFF
d_gene: TRBD1; abundance: once; v_gene: TRBV12-3/TRBV12-4; j_gene: TRBJ1-2; CDR3nt: TGTGCCAGCAGTTTGACAGGGACTGGCTACACCTTC; CDR3aa: CASSLTGTGYTF
d_gene: -; abundance: once; v_gene: TRBV7-2; j_gene: TRBJ1-1; CDR3nt: TGTGCCAGCAGCGTGGGGATTAACACTGAAGCTTTCTTT; CDR3aa: CASSVGINTEAFF
d_gene: -; abundance: -; v_gene: TRBV11-2; j_gene: TRBJ1-5; CDR3nt: TGTGCCAGCAGCTTAGATATAGGTAGCAATCAGCCCCAGCATTTT; CDR3aa: CASSLDIGSNQPQHF
d_gene: -; abundance: -; v_gene: TRBV5-1; j_gene: TRBJ2-6; CDR3nt: TGCGCCAGCAGCCAAGGGGTCCTCATCTCTGGGGCCAACGTCCTGACTTTC; CDR3aa: CASSQGVLISGANVLTF
d_gene: -; abundance: few; v_gene: TRBV20-1; j_gene: TRBJ2-7; CDR3nt: TGCAGTGCTAGAGATATAGACGTCTACGAGCAGTACTTC; CDR3aa: CSARDIDVYEQYF
d_gene: -; abundance: -; v_gene: TRBV28; j_gene: TRBJ2-6; CDR3nt: TGTGCCAGCAGTTTTGGCCAAGGGTTCTCTGGGGCCAACGTCCTGACTTTC; CDR3aa: CASSFGQGFSGANVLTF
d_gene: -; abundance: -; v_gene: TRBV7-3; j_gene: TRBJ2-3; CDR3nt: TGTGCCAGCAGCTTAAGTTCCGGTTCCCCAGATACGCAGTATTTT; CDR3aa: CASSLSSGSPDTQYF
d_gene: TRBD1; abundance: few; v_gene: TRBV29-1; j_gene: TRBJ2-2; CDR3nt: TGCAGCGCCGGACAGGGCCGGAACACCGGGGAGCTGTTTTTT; CDR3aa: CSAGQGRNTGELFF
d_gene: TRBD1; abundance: -; v_gene: TRBV20-1; j_gene: TRBJ1-1; CDR3nt: TGCAGTGCCAAGACGGACAGGGCTGAAGCTTTCTTT; CDR3aa: CSAKTDRAEAFF
d_gene: TRBD2; abundance: -; v_gene: TRBV29-1; j_gene: TRBJ2-7; CDR3nt: TGCAGCGTTGAAGGTCGGGCGGGGAGCGGGGACTACGAGCAGTACTTC; CDR3aa: CSVEGRAGSGDYEQYF
d_gene: TRBD1; abundance: -; v_gene: TRBV29-1; j_gene: TRBJ2-3; CDR3nt: TGCAGCGTTGGCAACAGGGGATGGGGGTCCACAGATACGCAGTATTTT; CDR3aa: CSVGNRGWGSTDTQYF
d_gene: -; abundance: -; v_gene: TRBV5-1; j_gene: TRBJ2-7; CDR3nt: TGCGCCAGCAGGTGCCCAGGCTCCTACGAGCAGTACTTC; CDR3aa: CASRCPGSYEQYF
d_gene: -; abundance: once; v_gene: TRBV5-6; j_gene: TRBJ1-5; CDR3nt: TGTGCCAGCAGTATGTGGGGTCAGCCCCAGCATTTT; CDR3aa: CASSMWGQPQHF
d_gene: -; abundance: -; v_gene: TRBV12-3/TRBV12-4; j_gene: TRBJ2-1; CDR3nt: TGTGCCAGCACTCATCCCGGGTCCTCGGCCTACAATGAGCAGTTCTTC; CDR3aa: CASTHPGSSAYNEQFF
d_gene: -; abundance: -; v_gene: TRBV7-9; j_gene: TRBJ1-2; CDR3nt: TGTGCCAGCAGCGTCGGCATCGAGAACTATGGCTACACCTTC; CDR3aa: CASSVGIENYGYTF
d_gene: TRBD1; abundance: -; v_gene: TRBV2; j_gene: TRBJ1-2; CDR3nt: TGTGCCAGCAGTGAGACAGGGGCTAACTATGGCTACACCTTC; CDR3aa: CASSETGANYGYTF
d_gene: TRBD2; abundance: -; v_gene: TRBV5-1; j_gene: TRBJ2-2; CDR3nt: TGCGCCAGCAGCGAGAGCCGGCTAGCGGGAGGGCCCCCCGGGGAGCTGTTTTTT; CDR3aa: CASSESRLAGGPPGELFF
d_gene: TRBD2; abundance: -; v_gene: TRBV4-1; j_gene: TRBJ2-7; CDR3nt: TGCGCCAGCAGCCAAAAAGTGACTAGCGGGACCTACTACGAGCAGTACTTC; CDR3aa: CASSQKVTSGTYYEQYF
d_gene: TRBD1; abundance: -; v_gene: TRBV12-5; j_gene: TRBJ1-2; CDR3nt: TGTGCTAGTGGTTTTGGGACAGGGAACGGCTACACCTTC; CDR3aa: CASGFGTGNGYTF
d_gene: TRBD1; abundance: few; v_gene: TRBV29-1; j_gene: TRBJ1-5; CDR3nt: TGCAGCGTTGCCGACAGGGGGAGGGAATACGGCAATCAGCCCCAGCATTTT; CDR3aa: CSVADRGREYGNQPQHF
d_gene: -; abundance: once; v_gene: TRBV20-1; j_gene: TRBJ1-1; CDR3nt: TGCAGTTCTTTCATGAACACTGAAGCTTTCTTT; CDR3aa: CSSFMNTEAFF
d_gene: TRBD1; abundance: few; v_gene: TRBV29-1; j_gene: TRBJ2-1; CDR3nt: TGCAGCGTCCTAGGGAGGGCCGGGACAGGGTACTACAATGAGCAGTTCTTC; CDR3aa: CSVLGRAGTGYYNEQFF